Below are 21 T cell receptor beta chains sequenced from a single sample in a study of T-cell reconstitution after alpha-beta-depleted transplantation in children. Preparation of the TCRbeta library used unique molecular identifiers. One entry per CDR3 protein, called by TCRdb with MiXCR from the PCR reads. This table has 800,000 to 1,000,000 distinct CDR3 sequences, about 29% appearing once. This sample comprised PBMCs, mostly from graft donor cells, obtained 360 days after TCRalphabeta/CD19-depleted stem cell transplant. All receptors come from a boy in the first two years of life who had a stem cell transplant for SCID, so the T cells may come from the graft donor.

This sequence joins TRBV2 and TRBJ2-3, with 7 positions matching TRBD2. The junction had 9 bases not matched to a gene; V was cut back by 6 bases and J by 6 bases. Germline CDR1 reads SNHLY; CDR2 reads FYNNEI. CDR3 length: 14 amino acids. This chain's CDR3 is CASRTPAGRDTQYF. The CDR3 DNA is TGTGCCAGCAGAACCCCAGCGGGGAGGGATACGCAGTATTTT.

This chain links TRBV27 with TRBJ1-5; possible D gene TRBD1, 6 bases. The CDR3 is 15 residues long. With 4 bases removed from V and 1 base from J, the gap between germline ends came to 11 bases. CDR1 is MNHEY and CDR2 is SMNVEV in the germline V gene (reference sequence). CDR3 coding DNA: TGTGCCAGCAGTTCACTCGGACAGAGCAATCAGCCCCAGCATTTT. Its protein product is CASSSLGQSNQPQHF.

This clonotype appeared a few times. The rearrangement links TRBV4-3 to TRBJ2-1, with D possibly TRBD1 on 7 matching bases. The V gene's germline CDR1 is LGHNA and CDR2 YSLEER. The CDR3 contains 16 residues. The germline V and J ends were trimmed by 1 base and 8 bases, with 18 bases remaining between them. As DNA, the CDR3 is TGCGCCAGCAGCCAAGCGGGGGACAGACTTTGGGATGAGCAGTTCTTC. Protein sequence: CASSQAGDRLWDEQFF.

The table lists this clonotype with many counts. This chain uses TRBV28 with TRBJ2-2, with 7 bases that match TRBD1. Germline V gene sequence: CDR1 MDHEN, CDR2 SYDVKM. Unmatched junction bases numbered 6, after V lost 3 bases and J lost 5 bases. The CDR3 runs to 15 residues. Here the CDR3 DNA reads TGTGCCAGCAGTTTTGGAGACAGGGCTACCGGGGAGCTGTTTTTT. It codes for CASSFGDRATGELFF.

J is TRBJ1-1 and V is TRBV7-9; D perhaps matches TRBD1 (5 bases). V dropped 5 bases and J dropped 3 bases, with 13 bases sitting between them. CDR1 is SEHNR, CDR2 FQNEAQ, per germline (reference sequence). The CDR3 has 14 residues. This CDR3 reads CASSLIGQHTEAFF. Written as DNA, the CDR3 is TGTGCCAGCAGCCTGATAGGACAACACACTGAAGCTTTCTTT.

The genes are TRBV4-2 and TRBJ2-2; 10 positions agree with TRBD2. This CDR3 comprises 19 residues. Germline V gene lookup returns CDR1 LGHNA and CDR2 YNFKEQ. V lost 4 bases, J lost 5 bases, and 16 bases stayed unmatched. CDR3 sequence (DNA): TGTGCCAGCAGCCCAGATCGGTGGCTAGCGGGGGCGATTACCGGGGAGCTGTTTTTT. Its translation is CASSPDRWLAGAITGELFF.

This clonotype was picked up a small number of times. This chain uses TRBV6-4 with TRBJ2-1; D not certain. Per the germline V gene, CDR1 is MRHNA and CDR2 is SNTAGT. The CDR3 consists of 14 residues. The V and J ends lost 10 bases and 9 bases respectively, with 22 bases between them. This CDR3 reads CATRYGPYASEQFF. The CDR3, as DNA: TGTGCCACCCGATACGGACCCTATGCGAGTGAGCAGTTCTTC.

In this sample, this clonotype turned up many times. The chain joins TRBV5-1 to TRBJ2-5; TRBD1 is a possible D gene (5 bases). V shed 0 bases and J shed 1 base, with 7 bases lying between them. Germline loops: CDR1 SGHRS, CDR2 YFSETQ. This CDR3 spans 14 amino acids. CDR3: CASSLEGFQETQYF. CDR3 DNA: TGCGCCAGCAGCTTGGAGGGGTTCCAAGAGACCCAGTACTTC.

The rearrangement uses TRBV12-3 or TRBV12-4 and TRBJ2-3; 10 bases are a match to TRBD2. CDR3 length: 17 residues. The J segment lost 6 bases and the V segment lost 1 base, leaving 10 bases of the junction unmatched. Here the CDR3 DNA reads TGTGCCAGCAGTTTAGGGGGGCTAGCGGGGGCCAGGGATACGCAGTATTTT. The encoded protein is CASSLGGLAGARDTQYF.

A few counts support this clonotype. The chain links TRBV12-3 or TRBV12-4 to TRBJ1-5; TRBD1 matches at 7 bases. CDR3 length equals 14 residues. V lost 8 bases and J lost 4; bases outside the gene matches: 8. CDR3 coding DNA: TGTGCCAGCTCTGGCCCAGGGGGAAATCAGCCCCAGCATTTT. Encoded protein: CASSGPGGNQPQHF.

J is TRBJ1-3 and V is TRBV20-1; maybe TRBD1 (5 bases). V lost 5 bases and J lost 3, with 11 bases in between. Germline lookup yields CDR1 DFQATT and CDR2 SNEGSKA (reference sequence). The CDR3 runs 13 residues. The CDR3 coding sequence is TGCAGTGCTTATAGGACATTTGGAAACACCATATATTTT. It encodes CSAYRTFGNTIYF.

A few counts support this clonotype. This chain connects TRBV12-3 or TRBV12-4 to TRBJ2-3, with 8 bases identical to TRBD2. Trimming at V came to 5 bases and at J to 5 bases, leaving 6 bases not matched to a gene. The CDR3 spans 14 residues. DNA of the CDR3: TGTGCCAGCAGTGATAGCGGGGTGGGAGATACGCAGTATTTT. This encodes CASSDSGVGDTQYF.

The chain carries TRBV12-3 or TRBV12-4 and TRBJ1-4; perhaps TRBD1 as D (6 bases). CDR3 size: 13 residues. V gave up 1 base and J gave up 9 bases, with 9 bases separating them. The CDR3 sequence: CASSLVQGKKLFF. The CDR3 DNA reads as TGTGCCAGCAGTTTAGTTCAGGGGAAAAAACTGTTTTTT.

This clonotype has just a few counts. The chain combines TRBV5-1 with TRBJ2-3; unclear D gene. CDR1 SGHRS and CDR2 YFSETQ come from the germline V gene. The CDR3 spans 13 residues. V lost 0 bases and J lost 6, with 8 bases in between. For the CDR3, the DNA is TGCGCCAGCAGCTTGGATTTAGGTGATACGCAGTATTTT. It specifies CASSLDLGDTQYF.

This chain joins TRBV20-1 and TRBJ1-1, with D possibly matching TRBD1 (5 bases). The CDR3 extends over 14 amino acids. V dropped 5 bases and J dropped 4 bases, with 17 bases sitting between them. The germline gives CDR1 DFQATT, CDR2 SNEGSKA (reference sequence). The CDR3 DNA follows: TGCAGTGCTTGTCAATCAGGGAGTGCCACTGAAGCTTTCTTT. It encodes CSACQSGSATEAFF.

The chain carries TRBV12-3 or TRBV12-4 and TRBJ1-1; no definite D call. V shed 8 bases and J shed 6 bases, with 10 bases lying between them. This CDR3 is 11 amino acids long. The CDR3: CASAWKSEAFF. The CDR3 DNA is TGTGCCAGCGCGTGGAAATCTGAAGCTTTCTTT.

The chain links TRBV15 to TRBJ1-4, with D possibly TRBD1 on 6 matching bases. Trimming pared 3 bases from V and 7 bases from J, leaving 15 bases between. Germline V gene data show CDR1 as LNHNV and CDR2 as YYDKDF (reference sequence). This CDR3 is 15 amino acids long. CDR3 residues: CATSRATGPPEKLFF. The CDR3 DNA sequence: TGTGCCACCAGCAGGGCAACAGGGCCCCCTGAAAAACTGTTTTTT.

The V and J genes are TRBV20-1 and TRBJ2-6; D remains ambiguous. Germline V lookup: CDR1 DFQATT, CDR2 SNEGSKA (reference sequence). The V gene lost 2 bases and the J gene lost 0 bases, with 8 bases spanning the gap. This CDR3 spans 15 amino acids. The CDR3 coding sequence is TGCAGTGCTAGACGGATAAGCTCTGGGGCCAACGTCCTGACTTTC. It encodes CSARRISSGANVLTF.

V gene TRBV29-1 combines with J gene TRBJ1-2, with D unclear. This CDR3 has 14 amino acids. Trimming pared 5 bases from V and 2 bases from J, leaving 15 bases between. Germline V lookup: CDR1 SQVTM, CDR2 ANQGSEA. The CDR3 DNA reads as TGCAGCGTTCCACACGAACCTACGAACTATGGCTACACCTTC. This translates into CSVPHEPTNYGYTF.

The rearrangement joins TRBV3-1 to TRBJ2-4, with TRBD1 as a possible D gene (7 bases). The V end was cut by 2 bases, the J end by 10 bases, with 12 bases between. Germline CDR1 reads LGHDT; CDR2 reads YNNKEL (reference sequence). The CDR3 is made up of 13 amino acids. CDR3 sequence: CASSQFQGGIQYF. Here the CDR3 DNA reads TGTGCCAGCAGCCAATTCCAGGGGGGAATTCAGTACTTC. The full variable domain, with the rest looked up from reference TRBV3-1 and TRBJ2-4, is DTAVSQTPKYLVTQMGNDKSIKCEQNLGHDTMYWYKQDSKKFLKIMFSYNNKELIINETVPNRFSPKSPDKAHLNLHINSLELGDSAVYFCASSQFQGGIQYFGAGTRLSVL.

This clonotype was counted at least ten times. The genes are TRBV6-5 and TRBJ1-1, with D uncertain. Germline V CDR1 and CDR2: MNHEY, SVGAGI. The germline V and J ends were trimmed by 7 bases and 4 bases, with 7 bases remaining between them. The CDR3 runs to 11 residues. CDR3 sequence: CASTGGTEAFF. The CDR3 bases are TGTGCCAGCACCGGAGGCACTGAAGCTTTCTTT.